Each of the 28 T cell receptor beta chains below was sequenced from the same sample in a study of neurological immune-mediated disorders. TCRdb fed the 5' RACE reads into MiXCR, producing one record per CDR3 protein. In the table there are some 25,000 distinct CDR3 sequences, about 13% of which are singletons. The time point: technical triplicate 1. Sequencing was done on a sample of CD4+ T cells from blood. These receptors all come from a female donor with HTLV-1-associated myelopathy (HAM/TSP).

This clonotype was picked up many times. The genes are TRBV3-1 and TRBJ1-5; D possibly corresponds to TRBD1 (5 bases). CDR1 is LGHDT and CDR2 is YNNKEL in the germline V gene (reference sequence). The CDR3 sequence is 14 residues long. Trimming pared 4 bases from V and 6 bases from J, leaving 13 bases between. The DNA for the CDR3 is TGTGCCAGCAGCCTATCAACGGGGGGTCAGCCCCAGCATTTT. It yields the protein CASSLSTGGQPQHF.

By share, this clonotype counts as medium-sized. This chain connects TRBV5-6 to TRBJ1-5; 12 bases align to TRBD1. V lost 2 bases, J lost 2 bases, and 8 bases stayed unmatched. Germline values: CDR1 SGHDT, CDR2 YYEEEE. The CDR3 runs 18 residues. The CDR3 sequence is CASSLAGQGAVGNQPQHF. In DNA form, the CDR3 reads TGTGCCAGCAGCTTAGCGGGACAGGGGGCGGTTGGCAATCAGCCCCAGCATTTT.

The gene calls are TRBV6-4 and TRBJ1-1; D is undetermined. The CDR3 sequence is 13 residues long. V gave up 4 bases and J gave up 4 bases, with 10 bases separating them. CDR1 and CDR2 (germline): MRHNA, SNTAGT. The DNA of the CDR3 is TGTGCCAGCAGTGCCGGATCGAGCACTGAAGCTTTCTTT. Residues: CASSAGSSTEAFF.

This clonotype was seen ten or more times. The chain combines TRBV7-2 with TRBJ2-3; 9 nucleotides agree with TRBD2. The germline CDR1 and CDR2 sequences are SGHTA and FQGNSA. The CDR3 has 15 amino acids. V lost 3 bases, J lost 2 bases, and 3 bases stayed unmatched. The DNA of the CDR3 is TGTGCCAGCAGCTTGACTAGCGGACTCACAGATACGCAGTATTTT. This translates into CASSLTSGLTDTQYF.

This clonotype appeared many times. The CDR3 loop reads CASTIFGGEQFF. DNA of the CDR3: TGTGCCAGCACTATATTCGGAGGTGAGCAGTTCTTC. The chain combines TRBV21-1 with TRBJ2-1; the listed D gene, TRBD2, was not tested against the DNA. TRBV21-1 is a recognized pseudogene. There are 12 residues in the CDR3.

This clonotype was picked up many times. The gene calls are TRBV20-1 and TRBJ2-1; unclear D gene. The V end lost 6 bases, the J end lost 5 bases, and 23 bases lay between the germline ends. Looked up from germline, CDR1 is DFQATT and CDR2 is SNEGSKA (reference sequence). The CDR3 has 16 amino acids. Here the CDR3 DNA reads TGCAGTGCGGCTCCTTCCGGCCACCGGGCTGACAATGAGCAGTTCTTC. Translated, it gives CSAAPSGHRADNEQFF.

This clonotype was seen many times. The CDR3 protein is CASSLRRASGDEQYF. Here the CDR3 DNA reads TGTGCCAGCAGTTTAAGGAGGGCTAGCGGGGACGAGCAGTACTTC. V usage is TRBV12-3 or TRBV12-4 and J usage is TRBJ2-7; TRBD2 matches 9 bases. V trimming: 2 bases; J trimming: 5 bases; junction bases outside the gene matches: 7. CDR3 length: 15 amino acids.

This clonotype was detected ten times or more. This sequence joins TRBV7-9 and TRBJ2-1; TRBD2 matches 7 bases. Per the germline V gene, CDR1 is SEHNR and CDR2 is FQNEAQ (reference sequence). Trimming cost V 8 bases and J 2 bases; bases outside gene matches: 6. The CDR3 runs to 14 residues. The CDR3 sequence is CASAPLAAYNEQFF. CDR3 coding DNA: TGTGCCAGCGCCCCCCTAGCGGCCTACAATGAGCAGTTCTTC.

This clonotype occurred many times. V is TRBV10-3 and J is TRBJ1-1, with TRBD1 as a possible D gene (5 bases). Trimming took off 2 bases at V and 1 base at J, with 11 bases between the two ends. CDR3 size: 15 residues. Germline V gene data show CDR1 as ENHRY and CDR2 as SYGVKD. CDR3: CAISEQGLGNTEAFF. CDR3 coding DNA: TGTGCCATCAGTGAGCAGGGCCTGGGGAACACTGAAGCTTTCTTT.

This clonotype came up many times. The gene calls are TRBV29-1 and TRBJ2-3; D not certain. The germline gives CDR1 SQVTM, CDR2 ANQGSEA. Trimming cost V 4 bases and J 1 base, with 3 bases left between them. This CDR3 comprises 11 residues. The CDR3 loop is CSVAGTDTQYF. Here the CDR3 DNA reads TGCAGCGTTGCCGGCACAGATACGCAGTATTTT.

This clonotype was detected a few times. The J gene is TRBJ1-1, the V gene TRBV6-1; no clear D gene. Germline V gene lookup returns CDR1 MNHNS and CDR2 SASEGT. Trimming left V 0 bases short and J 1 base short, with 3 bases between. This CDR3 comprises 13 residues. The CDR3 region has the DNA TGTGCCAGCAGTGAAGCAGAGAACACTGAAGCTTTCTTT. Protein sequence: CASSEAENTEAFF.

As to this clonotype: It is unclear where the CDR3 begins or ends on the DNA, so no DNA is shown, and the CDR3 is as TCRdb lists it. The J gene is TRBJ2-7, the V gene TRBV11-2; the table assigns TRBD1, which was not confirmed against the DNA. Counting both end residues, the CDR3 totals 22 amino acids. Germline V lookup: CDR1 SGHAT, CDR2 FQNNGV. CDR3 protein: CASSFYICSANHLVGRRHEQCF.

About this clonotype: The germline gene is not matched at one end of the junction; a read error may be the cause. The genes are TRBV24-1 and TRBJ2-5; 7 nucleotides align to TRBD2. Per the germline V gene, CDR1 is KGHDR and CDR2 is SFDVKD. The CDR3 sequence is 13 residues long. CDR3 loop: CATGRGRQDTQYF. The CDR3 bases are TGTGCCACGGGGAGGGGCAGGCAAGATACCCAGTACTTC.

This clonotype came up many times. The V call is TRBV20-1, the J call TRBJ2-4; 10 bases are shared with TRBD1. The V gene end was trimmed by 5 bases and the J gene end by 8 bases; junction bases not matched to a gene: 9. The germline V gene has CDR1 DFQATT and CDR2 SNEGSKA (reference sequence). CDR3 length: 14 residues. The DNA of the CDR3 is TGCAGTGCTGCTCGGGACAGGGGTACGGACATTCAGTACTTC. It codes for CSAARDRGTDIQYF.

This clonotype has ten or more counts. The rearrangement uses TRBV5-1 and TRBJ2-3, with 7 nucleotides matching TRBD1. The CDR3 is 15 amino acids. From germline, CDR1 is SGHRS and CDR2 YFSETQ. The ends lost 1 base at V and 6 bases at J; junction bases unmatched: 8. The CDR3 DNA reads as TGCGCCAGCAGCTTGACACGGGACAGTTCGGATACGCAGTATTTT. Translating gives CASSLTRDSSDTQYF.

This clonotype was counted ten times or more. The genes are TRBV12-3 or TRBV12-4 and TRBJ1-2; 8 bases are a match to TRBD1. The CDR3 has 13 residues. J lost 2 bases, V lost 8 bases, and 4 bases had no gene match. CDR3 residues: CASGRGLNYGYTF. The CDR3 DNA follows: TGTGCCAGCGGCAGGGGGCTCAACTATGGCTACACCTTC.

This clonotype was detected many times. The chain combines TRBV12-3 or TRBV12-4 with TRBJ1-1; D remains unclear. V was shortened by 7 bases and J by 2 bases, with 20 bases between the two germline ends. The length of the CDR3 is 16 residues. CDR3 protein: CASTPDPGRPNTEAFF. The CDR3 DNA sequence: TGTGCCAGCACTCCTGATCCTGGACGGCCAAACACTGAAGCTTTCTTT.

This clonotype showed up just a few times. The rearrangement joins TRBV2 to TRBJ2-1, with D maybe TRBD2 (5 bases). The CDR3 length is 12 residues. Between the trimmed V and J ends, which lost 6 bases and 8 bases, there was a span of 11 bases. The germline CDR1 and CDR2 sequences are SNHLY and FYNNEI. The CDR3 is CASSARGDEQFF. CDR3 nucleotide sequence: TGTGCCAGCAGCGCTCGGGGAGATGAGCAGTTCTTC.

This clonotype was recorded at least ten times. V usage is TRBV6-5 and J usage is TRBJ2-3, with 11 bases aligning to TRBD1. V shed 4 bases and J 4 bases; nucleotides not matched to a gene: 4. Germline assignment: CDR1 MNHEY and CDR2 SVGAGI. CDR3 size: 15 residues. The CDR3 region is CASSSPGQGADTQYF. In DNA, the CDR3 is TGTGCCAGCAGTTCACCGGGACAGGGGGCAGATACGCAGTATTTT.

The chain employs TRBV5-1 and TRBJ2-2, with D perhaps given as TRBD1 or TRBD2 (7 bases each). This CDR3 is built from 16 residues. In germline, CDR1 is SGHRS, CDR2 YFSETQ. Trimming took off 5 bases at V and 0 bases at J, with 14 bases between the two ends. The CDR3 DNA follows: TGCGCCAGCAGGAGAAGCGGGACAGCGAACACCGGGGAGCTGTTTTTT. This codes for CASRRSGTANTGELFF. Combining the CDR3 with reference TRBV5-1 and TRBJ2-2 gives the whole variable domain KAGVTQTPRYLIKTRGQQVTLSCSPISGHRSVSWYQQTPGQGLQFLFEYFSETQRNKGNFPGRFSGRQFSNSRSEMNVSTLELGDSALYLCASRRSGTANTGELFFGEGSRLTVL.

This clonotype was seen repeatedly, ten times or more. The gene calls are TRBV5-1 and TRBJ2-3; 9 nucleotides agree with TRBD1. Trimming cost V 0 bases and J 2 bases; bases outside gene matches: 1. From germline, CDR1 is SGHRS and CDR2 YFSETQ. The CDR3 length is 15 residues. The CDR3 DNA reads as TGCGCCAGCAGCTTGGGGGACAGGGACACAGATACGCAGTATTTT. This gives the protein CASSLGDRDTDTQYF.

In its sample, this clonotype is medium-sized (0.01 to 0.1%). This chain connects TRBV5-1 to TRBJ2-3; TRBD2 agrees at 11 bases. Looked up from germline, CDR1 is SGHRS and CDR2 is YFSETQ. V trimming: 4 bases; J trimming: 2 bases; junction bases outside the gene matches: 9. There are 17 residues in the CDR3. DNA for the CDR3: TGCGCCAGCAGCCTGACCGGGACTAGCGGAAACACAGATACGCAGTATTTT. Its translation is CASSLTGTSGNTDTQYF.

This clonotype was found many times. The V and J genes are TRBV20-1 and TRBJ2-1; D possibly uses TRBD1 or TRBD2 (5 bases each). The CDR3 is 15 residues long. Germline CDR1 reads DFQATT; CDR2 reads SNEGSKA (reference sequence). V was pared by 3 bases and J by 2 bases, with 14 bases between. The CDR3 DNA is TGCAGTGCTAGCACTTGGGACGTAGCCTACAATGAGCAGTTCTTC. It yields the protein CSASTWDVAYNEQFF.

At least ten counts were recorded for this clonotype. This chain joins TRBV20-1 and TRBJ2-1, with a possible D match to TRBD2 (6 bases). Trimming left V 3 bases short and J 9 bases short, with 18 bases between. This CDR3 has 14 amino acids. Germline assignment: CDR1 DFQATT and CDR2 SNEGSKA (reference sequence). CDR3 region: CSASGSYVSGEQFF. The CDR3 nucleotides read TGCAGTGCTAGCGGGAGTTATGTGTCGGGTGAGCAGTTCTTC.

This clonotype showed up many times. The CDR3 here is CASSFGTEYGYTF. The CDR3 DNA reads TGTGCCAGCAGCTTTGGGACGGAATATGGCTACACCTTC. The chain carries TRBV7-9 and TRBJ1-2, with a tentative D call TRBD1 (5 bases). The CDR3 runs to 13 residues. With 3 bases removed from V and 5 bases from J, the gap between germline ends came to 10 bases. Per the germline V gene, CDR1 is SEHNR and CDR2 is FQNEAQ (reference sequence).

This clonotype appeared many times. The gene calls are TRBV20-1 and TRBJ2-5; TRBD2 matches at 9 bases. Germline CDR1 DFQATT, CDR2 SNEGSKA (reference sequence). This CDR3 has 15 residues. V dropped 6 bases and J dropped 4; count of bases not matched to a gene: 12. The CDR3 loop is CSAVPGLAGRETQYF. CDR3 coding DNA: TGCAGTGCCGTCCCGGGGCTAGCGGGAAGAGAGACCCAGTACTTC.

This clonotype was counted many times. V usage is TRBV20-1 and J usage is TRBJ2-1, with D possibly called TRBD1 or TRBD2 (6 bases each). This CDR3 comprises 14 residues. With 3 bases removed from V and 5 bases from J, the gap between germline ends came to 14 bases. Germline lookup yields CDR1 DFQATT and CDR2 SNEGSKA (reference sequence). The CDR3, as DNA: TGCAGTGCTAGTGCAACGGGGGCCAACAATGAGCAGTTCTTC. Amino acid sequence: CSASATGANNEQFF.

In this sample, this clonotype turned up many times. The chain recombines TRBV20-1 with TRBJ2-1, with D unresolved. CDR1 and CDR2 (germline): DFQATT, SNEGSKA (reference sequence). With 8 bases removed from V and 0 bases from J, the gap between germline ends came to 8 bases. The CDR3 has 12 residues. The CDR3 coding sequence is TGCAGTTACTTGGCCTCCTACAATGAGCAGTTCTTC. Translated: CSYLASYNEQFF.